This T cell receptor (beta chain) stems from a study of shared clonotypes between healthy human individuals. Whole-study findings and limits: Sharing across four donors was highest in naive CD4 (approximately 5%) and lowest in memory CD8 (roughly 0.4%).

The protocol was immunoSEQ multiplex PCR, while the TCRdb copy is restricted to in-frame clones and leaves out a portion. The repertoire holds more than 1 million clones, with about 80% as singletons. As for this clone: Its cognate antigen is unknown.

The length of the CDR3 is 13 residues. The trim removed 10 bases at V and 5 bases at J, leaving 5 bases unmatched. Germline CDR1 is ENHRY and CDR2 is SYGVKD. The sequenced material came from memory CD4+ T cells from PBMCs. The subset here: CD45RA-negative fraction. The receptor was isolated from a young man in good health. Some clones in this sample may be carry-over from other donors' samples. The chain employs TRBV10-3 and TRBJ2-7; TRBD2 agrees at 13 bases. For the CDR3, the DNA is TGTGCCACCGGACTAGCGGGAGCCGACGAGCAGTACTTC. Amino acid sequence: CATGLAGADEQYF.